This T cell receptor (beta chain) was identified during a study of blood T cell repertoires in COVID-19. Whole-study context: Spain, Italy and the United States supplied samples that represented acute and convalescent COVID-19. In each case, the material was cDNA or gDNA derived from T cells, B-cell-depleted T cells, or PBMCs.

V lost 3 bases, J lost 4 bases, and 4 bases stayed unmatched. Germline V gene data show CDR1 as LNHDA and CDR2 as SQIVND (reference sequence). This CDR3 has 14 residues. Per the original data handling: By means of reference gene primer amplification, nucleated cell counts were estimated. The method was immunoSEQ multiplex PCR; TCRdb's version includes in-frame clones alone and lacks a portion of them. V and J calls and clone size are as listed in that table; D and trimming were resolved from the DNA. Altogether about 120,000 clones are present, around 86% being singletons, with the ten largest covering 5% to 7.5%.

The chain carries TRBV19 and TRBJ2-5; 8 bases fit TRBD2. The sequencing sample was made of peripheral blood. This TCR was recovered from a man at least 80 years old with active or convalescent COVID-19. CDR3 sequence reads: CASSMRGEGETQYF. CDR3 sequence (DNA): TGTGCCAGTAGTATGCGGGGGGAGGGAGAGACCCAGTACTTC.